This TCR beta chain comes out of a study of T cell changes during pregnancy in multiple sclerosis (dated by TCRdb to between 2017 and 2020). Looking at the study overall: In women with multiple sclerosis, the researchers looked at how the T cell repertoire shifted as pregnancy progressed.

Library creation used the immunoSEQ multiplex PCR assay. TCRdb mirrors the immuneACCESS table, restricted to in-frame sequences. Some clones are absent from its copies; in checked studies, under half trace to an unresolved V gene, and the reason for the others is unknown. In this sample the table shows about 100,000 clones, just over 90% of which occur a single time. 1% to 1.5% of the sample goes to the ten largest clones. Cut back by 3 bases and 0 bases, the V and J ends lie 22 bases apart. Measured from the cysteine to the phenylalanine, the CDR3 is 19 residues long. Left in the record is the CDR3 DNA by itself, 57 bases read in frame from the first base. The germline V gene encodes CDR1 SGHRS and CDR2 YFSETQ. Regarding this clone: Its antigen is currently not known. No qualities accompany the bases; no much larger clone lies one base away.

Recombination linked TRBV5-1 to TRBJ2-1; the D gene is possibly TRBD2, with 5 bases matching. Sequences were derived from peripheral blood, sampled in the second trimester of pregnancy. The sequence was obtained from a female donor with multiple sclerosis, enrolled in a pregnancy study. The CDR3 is CASSSKVRVAALSYNEQFF. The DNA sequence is TGCGCCAGCAGCTCAAAAGTGAGGGTGGCGGCCCTCTCCTACAATGAGCAGTTCTTC.